The 12 T cell receptor beta chains given below trace back to one sample, sequenced in a study of shared clonotypes between healthy human individuals (TCRdb year 2020). CD8 naive samples consisted of CD45RO-negative cells that were positively selected for CCR7, yielding a CD45RA+CCR7+ population without TemRA cells. Libraries were constructed by the immunoSEQ multiplex PCR assay. TCRdb took this table from immuneACCESS and kept in-frame rearrangements with V and J called. Such tables lack part of the clones; where checked against another copy, unresolved V genes explain under half of the gap, and the rest is unexplained. This sample is represented by around 2,100,000 clones; over 85% of them were singletons. The ten largest account for roughly 1.2% of the sample. The sample consisted of naive CD8+ T cells sorted from blood. The cell subset or site tag for this specimen amounts to: CD45RA+CCR7+. All receptors derive from a young man in good health.

The genes are TRBV7-2 and TRBJ2-1; 11 bases match TRBD2. The V gene end was trimmed by 4 bases and the J gene end by 4 bases; junction bases not matched to a gene: 3. CDR1 and CDR2 from the germline V gene are SGHTA and FQGNSA. There are 15 residues in the CDR3. The CDR3 loop is CASSYGLAGYNEQFF. The CDR3 nucleotides are TGTGCCAGCAGCTACGGACTAGCGGGTTACAATGAGCAGTTCTTC. Complete variable domain (other parts from reference TRBV7-2 and TRBJ2-1): GAGVSQSPSNKVTEKGKDVELRCDPISGHTALYWYRQSLGQGLEFLIYFQGNSAPDKSGLPSDRFSAERTGGSVSTLTIQRTQQEDSAVYLCASSYGLAGYNEQFFGPGTRLTVL.

This clone was observed a few times. CDR3 coding DNA: TGTGCCAGCAGTGAGATTGGGGCCTACGAGCAGTACTTC. It encodes CASSEIGAYEQYF. The V and J genes are TRBV6-1 and TRBJ2-7, with D uncertain. From germline, CDR1 is MNHNS and CDR2 SASEGT. The CDR3 contains 13 residues. Trimming stripped 3 bases from V and 2 bases from J, with 8 bases between.

This rearrangement joins TRBV5-4 to TRBJ2-1, with D possibly TRBD2 on 5 matching bases. Trimming shortened V by 0 bases and J by 6 bases, and 10 bases separated the two germline ends. Per the germline V gene, CDR1 is SGHNT and CDR2 is YYREEE (reference sequence). This CDR3 comprises 14 residues. The CDR3: CASSLGSGSNEQFF. In DNA form, the CDR3 reads TGTGCCAGCAGCTTGGGGTCGGGATCCAATGAGCAGTTCTTC.

This clone came up once. The chain links TRBV7-9 to TRBJ1-2; weak D call: TRBD1 (6 bases). V lost 1 base to trimming and J lost 4 bases, with 16 bases between them. The CDR3 length is 16 residues. CDR1 and CDR2 (germline): SEHNR, FQNEAQ (reference sequence). This chain's CDR3 is CASSLVTGATTYGYTF. CDR3 sequence (DNA): TGTGCCAGCAGCTTAGTGACAGGCGCCACAACCTATGGCTACACCTTC.

CDR3 coding DNA: TGTGCCAGCTCGATGGGGGCGGACTACGAGCAGTACTTC. It translates to CASSMGADYEQYF. The chain links TRBV2 to TRBJ2-7; the D gene is possibly TRBD1 (6 bases). Between the trimmed V and J ends, which lost 8 bases and 3 bases, there was a span of 14 bases. This CDR3 spans 13 amino acids. Germline values: CDR1 SNHLY, CDR2 FYNNEI.

The V call is TRBV28, the J call TRBJ2-2; perhaps TRBD1 as D (5 bases). Germline V gene data show CDR1 as MDHEN and CDR2 as SYDVKM. This CDR3 spans 17 amino acids. V dropped 5 bases and J dropped 1 base, with 17 bases sitting between them. CDR3: CASSRLGPIMNTGELFF. The CDR3 DNA sequence: TGTGCCAGCAGTCGATTGGGGCCGATAATGAACACCGGGGAGCTGTTTTTT.

The J gene is TRBJ2-1, the V gene TRBV9; 10 bases match TRBD2. CDR3 length: 14 residues. Germline CDR1 is SGDLS and CDR2 is YYNGEE. The ends lost 2 bases at V and 9 bases at J; junction bases unmatched: 5. The CDR3 sequence: CASSVGSGRSEQFF. CDR3 in DNA: TGTGCCAGCAGCGTCGGTAGCGGGAGGAGTGAGCAGTTCTTC.

This clone was recorded once. The rearrangement uses TRBV13 and TRBJ1-2; the D is unclear. V shed 4 bases and J shed 7 bases, with 7 bases lying between them. The CDR3 spans 11 residues. CDR1 and CDR2 (germline): PRHDT, FYEKMQ (reference sequence). The CDR3 here is CASSSEGGYTF. The CDR3 nucleotides read TGTGCCAGCAGCTCGGAGGGTGGCTACACCTTC. The full variable domain, in which reference TRBV13 and TRBJ1-2 provide the parts outside the CDR3, is AAGVIQSPRHLIKEKRETATLKCYPIPRHDTVYWYQQGPGQDPQFLISFYEKMQSDKGSIPDRFSAQQFSDYHSELNMSSLELGDSALYFCASSSEGGYTFGSGTRLTVV.

The V and J genes are TRBV7-2 and TRBJ2-7, with D perhaps matching TRBD1 (6 bases). This CDR3 is built from 13 residues. CDR1 SGHTA and CDR2 FQGNSA come from the germline V gene. Trimming cost V 4 bases and J 4 bases, with 11 bases left between them. This chain's CDR3 is CASSSFTGYEQYF. The CDR3 region has the DNA TGTGCCAGCAGCTCATTTACAGGGTACGAGCAGTACTTC.

Concerning this clone: This sample includes further DNA sequences coding for the same CDR3. V gene TRBV4-1 combines with J gene TRBJ2-7; D is perhaps TRBD2 (5 bases). CDR1 and CDR2 (germline): MGHRA, YSYEKL. With 0 bases removed from V and 3 bases from J, the gap between germline ends came to 12 bases. CDR3 length: 15 amino acids. The CDR3 here is CASSQDPAGVYEQYF. The CDR3 coding sequence is TGCGCCAGCAGCCAAGACCCGGCGGGCGTCTACGAGCAGTACTTC.

This chain connects TRBV6-1 to TRBJ1-4; D gene ambiguous. Per the germline V gene, CDR1 is MNHNS and CDR2 is SASEGT. V was pared by 9 bases and J by 0 bases, with 11 bases between. The CDR3 spans 14 residues. This chain's CDR3 is CASLVSATNEKLFF. The CDR3 DNA reads as TGTGCCAGTTTAGTTTCTGCAACTAATGAAAAACTGTTTTTT.

V usage is TRBV19 and J usage is TRBJ1-6, with 8 nucleotides matching TRBD1. Germline V lookup: CDR1 LNHDA, CDR2 SQIVND (reference sequence). After removal of 5 bases from V and 3 bases from J, the junction contained 3 bases not matched to a gene. This CDR3 has 15 amino acids. This CDR3 is CASSLDRDYNSPLHF. CDR3 DNA sequence: TGTGCCAGTAGTTTGGACAGGGACTATAATTCACCCCTCCACTTT. The full variable domain, with the rest looked up from reference TRBV19 and TRBJ1-6, is DGGITQSPKYLFRKEGQNVTLSCEQNLNHDAMYWYRQDPGQGLRLIYYSQIVNDFQKGDIAEGYSVSREKKESFPLTVTSAQKNPTAFYLCASSLDRDYNSPLHFGNGTRLTVT.